This T cell receptor beta chain appears in the sequencing data of a study of blood T cell repertoires in COVID-19. Study context: The origin of the acute and convalescent COVID-19 samples was the United States, Italy and Spain.

Cohort allocation depended upon clinical history that participants reported. Data came from immunoSEQ multiplex PCR; TCRdb stores just in-frame clones and leaves some out. The data show around 250,000 clones, with about 86% seen just once and around 3.7% held by the top ten. The CDR3 length is 11 residues. V was pared by 7 bases and J by 7 bases, with 8 bases between. The sample consisted of PBMCs or T cells enriched from blood (not recorded which). The clonotype originates from a man aged 50 to 59 who had recovered from COVID-19. This chain links TRBV12-3 or TRBV12-4 with TRBJ1-3; D is unclear. CDR3 loop: CASNARNTIYF. The CDR3 bases are TGTGCCAGCAACGCCCGGAACACCATATATTTT.